A selection of T cell receptor beta chains follows, all from one sample in a study of cytomegalovirus exposure and HLA in healthy donors. Measured with immunoSEQ multiplex PCR; TCRdb has only the in-frame clones, and not every one. The sample has some 200,000 clones, over 70% seen once; the top ten hold approximately 0.71%. The specimen was PBMCs. Every receptor here comes from a boy aged 2 to 9 in good health and CMV-seronegative. CDR3s include the opening cysteine and the closing phenylalanine or tryptophan. The D gene is left open where the match is weak. Clone size is stated in some rows and not others, as once, few, many or a class when expanded.

J,size,V,D,CDR3,DNA
TRBJ1-5,once,TRBV30,.,CAWSETGGKQPQHF,TGTGCCTGGAGTGAAACAGGTGGGAAGCAGCCCCAGCATTTT
TRBJ2-5,once,TRBV7-9,.,CASSLGQAGQETQYF,TGTGCCAGCAGCTTAGGGCAGGCCGGCCAAGAGACCCAGTACTTC
TRBJ1-6,.,TRBV30,.,CAWSVAHRSYNSPLHF,TGTGCCTGGAGTGTAGCCCACCGATCCTATAATTCACCCCTCCACTTT
TRBJ2-7,.,TRBV6-1,TRBD1,CASSAGQAYEQYF,TGTGCCAGCAGCGCGGGACAGGCCTACGAGCAGTACTTC
TRBJ1-4,.,TRBV30,TRBD1,CAWSAIGTGSEKLFF,TGTGCCTGGAGTGCTATCGGGACAGGGAGTGAAAAACTGTTTTTT
TRBJ2-1,.,TRBV7-7,TRBD2,CASSPLGTSGSLHNEQFF,TGTGCTAGCAGCCCCCTTGGGACTAGCGGGAGCCTACACAATGAGCAGTTCTTC
TRBJ1-4,.,TRBV18,.,CASSNTGTPNEKLFF,TGTGCCAGCTCAAACACCGGGACACCTAATGAAAAACTGTTTTTT
TRBJ2-7,.,TRBV7-6,.,CASSLAFLQGSYEQYF,TGTGCCAGCAGCTTAGCCTTCCTTCAGGGCTCCTACGAGCAGTACTTC
TRBJ1-6,.,TRBV7-9,.,CASSLQTDSPLHF,TGTGCCAGCAGCCTCCAGACAGATTCACCCCTCCACTTT
TRBJ2-2,.,TRBV7-6,.,CASSPHEGTGELFF,TGTGCCAGCAGCCCGCATGAGGGCACCGGGGAGCTGTTTTTT
TRBJ2-3,.,TRBV7-9,TRBD2,CALSGRVADTQYF,TGTGCCCTCAGCGGGAGGGTCGCAGATACGCAGTATTTT
TRBJ1-1,.,TRBV6-5,TRBD1,CASSSGTAPLNAEAFF,TGTGCCAGCAGTTCTGGGACAGCCCCCCTCAACGCTGAAGCTTTCTTT
TRBJ2-2,.,TRBV9,.,CASSVPDRSGELFF,TGTGCCAGCAGCGTACCCGACAGGTCCGGGGAGCTGTTTTTT
TRBJ2-1,.,TRBV4-1,.,CASSLYWPRAYNEQFF,TGCGCCAGCAGCCTATATTGGCCCCGGGCCTACAATGAGCAGTTCTTC
TRBJ1-2,.,TRBV5-4,.,CASSRGGSSYGYTF,TGTGCCAGCAGCCGGGGGGGGAGCAGCTATGGCTACACCTTC
TRBJ1-2,.,TRBV5-8,.,CASSRAEGGLYGYTF,TGTGCCAGCAGCAGAGCCGAGGGAGGTTTATATGGCTACACCTTC
TRBJ1-1,few,TRBV29-1,.,CSVRTTENTEAFF,TGCAGCGTACGAACGACAGAGAACACTGAAGCTTTCTTT
TRBJ2-1,.,TRBV19,.,CASSIRNRPPGEQFF,TGTGCCAGTAGTATTCGGAATCGACCCCCCGGGGAGCAGTTCTTC
TRBJ1-2,.,TRBV19,TRBD1,CASSIGTGVGYTF,TGTGCCAGTAGTATCGGGACAGGGGTCGGCTACACCTTC
TRBJ2-7,.,TRBV9,.,CASSVGADSYEQYF,TGTGCCAGCAGCGTAGGGGCCGACTCCTACGAGCAGTACTTC
TRBJ2-3,.,TRBV10-3,.,CAISEDRWTDTQYF,TGTGCCATCAGTGAGGACAGATGGACAGATACGCAGTATTTT
TRBJ2-1,.,TRBV25-1,TRBD2,CASSRGEGREQFF,TGTGCCAGCAGTAGAGGGGAGGGGCGGGAGCAGTTCTTC
TRBJ1-2,.,TRBV2,.,CASKLDSSLYGYTF,TGTGCCAGCAAGTTAGACAGTTCCCTCTATGGCTACACCTTC
TRBJ2-7,.,TRBV19,TRBD2,CASSGGAYEQYF,TGTGCCAGCTCCGGGGGGGCCTACGAGCAGTACTTC
TRBJ2-7,.,TRBV6-9,TRBD1,CAGPRGQGAEQYF,TGTGCCGGTCCTCGGGGACAGGGTGCCGAGCAGTACTTC
TRBJ1-1,.,TRBV6-4,.,CASSDEGVGAYTEAFF,TGTGCCAGCAGTGACGAGGGGGTTGGTGCGTACACTGAAGCTTTCTTT
TRBJ2-3,.,TRBV30,TRBD2,CAWSVPASGGRDTQYF,TGTGCCTGGAGTGTACCGGCTAGCGGGGGTAGGGATACGCAGTATTTT
TRBJ2-7,.,TRBV30,.,CAWEQGGYYEQYF,TGTGCCTGGGAGCAGGGAGGATACTACGAGCAGTACTTC
TRBJ2-1,once,TRBV13,.,CASSARGRGYNEQFF,TGTGCCAGCAGCGCCAGGGGTCGGGGATACAATGAGCAGTTCTTC
TRBJ1-3,.,TRBV27,.,CASSLRGSGNTIYF,TGTGCCAGCAGTTTAAGGGGCTCTGGAAACACCATATATTTT
TRBJ2-7,.,TRBV11-1,TRBD2,CASSSYGTRDYEQYF,TGTGCCAGCAGCTCTTACGGGACTAGGGACTACGAGCAGTACTTC
TRBJ2-5,.,TRBV30,.,CAWSLGLETQYF,TGTGCCTGGAGCCTAGGCTTGGAGACCCAGTACTTC
TRBJ1-1,few,TRBV2,.,CASRGGWAFF,TGTGCCAGCAGGGGGGGTTGGGCTTTCTTT
TRBJ2-7,once,TRBV7-2,.,CASSLSVATSNYEQYF,TGTGCCAGCAGCTTATCCGTAGCGACATCAAACTACGAGCAGTACTTC
TRBJ2-3,.,TRBV5-6,.,CASSLVRITDTQYF,TGTGCCAGCAGCTTGGTTAGAATCACAGATACGCAGTATTTT
TRBJ2-1,.,TRBV27,.,CASSLFSGSSNEQFF,TGTGCCAGCAGTTTATTCTCTGGATCTAGCAATGAGCAGTTCTTC
TRBJ2-2,few,TRBV29-1,.,CSVGWSTGELFF,TGCAGCGTTGGTTGGAGCACCGGGGAGCTGTTTTTT
TRBJ2-3,.,TRBV4-2,TRBD2,CASSLGLATRTDTQYF,TGTGCCAGCAGCCTGGGACTAGCAACGCGCACAGATACGCAGTATTTT
TRBJ2-5,.,TRBV7-9,TRBD2,CASSLGLAGVETQYF,TGTGCCAGCAGCTTAGGACTAGCGGGAGTAGAGACCCAGTACTTC
TRBJ1-1,.,TRBV9,.,CASSVGPPGMNTEAFF,TGTGCCAGCAGCGTAGGCCCCCCAGGGATGAACACTGAAGCTTTCTTT
TRBJ2-6,.,TRBV10-3,.,CAISDNSGANVLTF,TGTGCCATCAGTGACAACTCTGGGGCCAACGTCCTGACTTTC
TRBJ1-2,.,TRBV10-3,.,CAIQAALYGYTF,TGTGCCATCCAAGCGGCACTCTATGGCTACACCTTC
TRBJ1-3,.,TRBV19,TRBD1,CASSPTGVGNTIYF,TGTGCCAGTAGCCCGACAGGGGTTGGAAACACCATATATTTT
TRBJ2-1,.,TRBV2,.,CASSEEGSSYNEQFF,TGTGCCAGCAGTGAGGAGGGAAGCTCCTACAATGAGCAGTTCTTC
TRBJ1-1,.,TRBV15,.,CATSRDGGGWTEAFF,TGTGCCACCAGCAGAGATGGGGGGGGCTGGACTGAAGCTTTCTTT
TRBJ2-5,.,TRBV15,.,CATSRDFSETQYF,TGTGCCACCAGCAGAGACTTTTCGGAGACCCAGTACTTC
TRBJ1-2,few,TRBV7-8,.,CASSPDFNYGYTF,TGTGCCAGCAGCCCGGACTTTAACTATGGCTACACCTTC
TRBJ1-6,few,TRBV27,.,CASRGHRNSPLHF,TGTGCCAGCAGGGGACATCGTAATTCACCCCTCCACTTT